Listed below are T cell receptor beta chains from one sample, sequenced in a study of OX40 agonist ivuxolimab in advanced cancers. Assay: immunoSEQ multiplex PCR; the TCRdb copy retains only in-frame clones and omits some. The sample contains 35,000 to 55,000 clones, 84% of which appear only once. Sequences were derived from CD4+ or CD8+ T cells sorted from blood, sampled in a trial of the OX40 agonist ivuxolimab. Every receptor here comes from an adult with an advanced solid tumor such as melanoma, head and neck, liver or kidney cancer. The CDR3 runs from the conserved cysteine through the conserved F or W. A D gene is named only where the DNA matches it firmly.

j_call: TRBJ2-3
v_call: TRBV29-1
d_call: TRBD2
cdr3_aa: CSVAGLAGNFDTQYF
cdr3_nt: TGCAGCGTTGCAGGACTAGCGGGAAATTTCGATACGCAGTATTTT

j_call: TRBJ2-7
v_call: TRBV29-1
d_call: -
cdr3_aa: CSVEAQGPLSYEQYF
cdr3_nt: TGCAGCGTTGAAGCACAGGGCCCCCTCTCCTACGAGCAGTACTTC

j_call: TRBJ2-2
v_call: TRBV27
d_call: -
cdr3_aa: CASSPEDGGTPGSCFF
cdr3_nt: -

j_call: TRBJ2-5
v_call: TRBV6-5
d_call: TRBD1
cdr3_aa: CASSYLTGEETQYF
cdr3_nt: TGTGCCAGCAGTTACTTGACAGGGGAAGAGACCCAGTACTTC

j_call: TRBJ2-2
v_call: TRBV5-5
d_call: -
cdr3_aa: CETRALLGGGELFF
cdr3_nt: TGTGAGACGCGAGCTTTATTGGGAGGCGGGGAGCTGTTTTTT

j_call: TRBJ2-7
v_call: TRBV4-2
d_call: -
cdr3_aa: CASSQEYGTYEQYF
cdr3_nt: TGTGCCAGCAGCCAAGAATACGGTACCTACGAGCAGTACTTC

j_call: TRBJ2-7
v_call: TRBV5-6
d_call: -
cdr3_aa: CASSLDGAYEQYF
cdr3_nt: TGTGCCAGCAGCTTGGACGGGGCCTACGAGCAGTACTTC

j_call: TRBJ1-3
v_call: TRBV7-9
d_call: -
cdr3_aa: CASSLGPNTIYF
cdr3_nt: TGTGCCAGCAGCTTAGGTCCAAACACCATATATTTT

j_call: TRBJ1-1
v_call: TRBV9
d_call: -
cdr3_aa: CASGRNTEAFF
cdr3_nt: TGTGCCAGCGGGCGGAACACTGAAGCTTTCTTT

j_call: TRBJ2-1
v_call: TRBV13
d_call: -
cdr3_aa: CASSLGGGLNEQFF
cdr3_nt: TGTGCCAGCAGCTTAGGTGGGGGCCTCAATGAGCAGTTCTTC

j_call: TRBJ2-3
v_call: TRBV5-5
d_call: TRBD2
cdr3_aa: CASSRLAGGPADTQYF
cdr3_nt: TGTGCCAGCAGCAGACTAGCGGGGGGGCCCGCAGATACGCAGTATTTT